This TCR beta chain emerged from a study of cytomegalovirus exposure and HLA in healthy donors. Study results and caveats: Per published reports, the classifier diagnosed cytomegalovirus status with high specificity and sensitivity. The authors listed 150 to 200 TCR beta chains as cytomegalovirus-associated.

As for this clone: What it binds is not known.

Using immunoSEQ multiplex PCR, the repertoire was profiled, and TCRdb retains in-frame clones only, with some absent. The data contain some 170,000 clones, more than 75% of them singletons. This CDR3 has 15 residues. Germline assignment: CDR1 MNHEY and CDR2 SMNVEV (reference sequence). The ends lost 7 bases at V and 8 bases at J; junction bases unmatched: 12. This TCR came from a man younger than 35 in good health and CMV-seropositive. The sequenced sample consisted of PBMCs. This sequence joins TRBV27 and TRBJ2-1; 9 bases align to TRBD2. The CDR3 DNA reads TGTGCCAGCACCCCCCGGCAGCGGGGGGACGATGAGCAGTTCTTC. This codes for CASTPRQRGDDEQFF.